This T cell receptor (beta chain) is drawn from a study of T cells in Graves' hyperthyroidism and ophthalmopathy. What was amplified from RNA transcripts were TCR beta CDR3 regions. Initially, a first-round RT-PCR of the TCR CDR3 employed the HTBI primer set. A single record per CDR3 protein comes from TCRdb applying MiXCR to the multiplex PCR reads. Of about 570,000 distinct CDR3 sequences detected, just over 45% appear once; the ten largest clones hold 19%. Any patient presenting with uncontrolled infection, other autoimmune disease, pregnancy or lactation was left out. CDR1 LGHNA and CDR2 YNFKEQ come from the germline V gene. This CDR3 is 13 amino acids long. Trimming left V 4 bases short and J 3 bases short, with 10 bases between.

The sample taken for sequencing was peripheral blood or thyroid tissue (not recorded which). The V call is TRBV4-2, the J call TRBJ2-7; TRBD1 might be the D (6 bases). This TCR derives from an adult woman with Graves' disease, either hyperthyroidism or ophthalmopathy (not recorded which). CDR3 protein: CASSPGVGYEQYF. The CDR3 DNA reads as TGTGCCAGCAGCCCAGGGGTCGGCTACGAGCAGTACTTC.